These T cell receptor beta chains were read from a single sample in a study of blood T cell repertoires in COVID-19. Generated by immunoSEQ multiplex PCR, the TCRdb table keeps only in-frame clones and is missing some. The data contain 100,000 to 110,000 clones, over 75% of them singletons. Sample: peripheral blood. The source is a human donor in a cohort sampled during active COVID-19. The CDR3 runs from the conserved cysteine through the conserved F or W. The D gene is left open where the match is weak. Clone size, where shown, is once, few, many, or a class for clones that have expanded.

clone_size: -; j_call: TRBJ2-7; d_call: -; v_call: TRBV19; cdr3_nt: TGTGCCAGTAGTATAGTTGGCAGCTCCTACGAGCAGTACTTC; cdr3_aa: CASSIVGSSYEQYF
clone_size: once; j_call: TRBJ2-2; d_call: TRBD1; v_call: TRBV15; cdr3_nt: TGTGCCACCAGCAGAGATAGGGGACAGGTCATTGGGGAGCTGTTTTTT; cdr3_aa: CATSRDRGQVIGELFF
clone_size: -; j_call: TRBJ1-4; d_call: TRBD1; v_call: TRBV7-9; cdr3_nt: TGTGCCAGCAGCCAGGACAGGCGAACTAATGAAAAACTGTTTTTT; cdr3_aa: CASSQDRRTNEKLFF
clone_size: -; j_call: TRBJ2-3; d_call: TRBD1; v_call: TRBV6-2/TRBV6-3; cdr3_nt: TGTGCCAGCAGTAGAACCCCCGGGACAGGGGACACAGATACGCAGTATTTT; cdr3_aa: CASSRTPGTGDTDTQYF
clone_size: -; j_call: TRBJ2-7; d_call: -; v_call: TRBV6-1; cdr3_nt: TGTGCCAGCAGTGATTCAGGGGTTCAGGGCTCCTACGAGCAGTACTTC; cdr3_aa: CASSDSGVQGSYEQYF
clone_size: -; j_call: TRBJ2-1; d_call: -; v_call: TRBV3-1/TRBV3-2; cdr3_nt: TGTGCCAGCAGCCAAGCTTATCTAGCGACCTACAATGAGCAGTTCTTC; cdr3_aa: CASSQAYLATYNEQFF
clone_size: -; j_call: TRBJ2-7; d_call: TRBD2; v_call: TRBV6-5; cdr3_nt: TGTGCCAGCCGGGGGGGAGGGGCTTTCTACGAGCAGTACTTC; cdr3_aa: CASRGGGAFYEQYF
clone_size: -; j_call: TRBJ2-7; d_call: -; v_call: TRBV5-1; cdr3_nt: TGCGCCAGCAGAGTAGGACAAGAGAGCTCCTACGAGCAGTACTTC; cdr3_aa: CASRVGQESSYEQYF
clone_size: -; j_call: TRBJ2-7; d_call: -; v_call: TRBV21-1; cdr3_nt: TGTGCCAGCAGCAAAGCCCCTCGACAGGAAGACCACGAGCAGTACTTC; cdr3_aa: CASSKAPRQEDHEQYF
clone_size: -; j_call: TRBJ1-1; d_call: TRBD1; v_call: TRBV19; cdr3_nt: TGTGCCAGTAATATACAGGGGCTGGGCACTGAAGCTTTCTTT; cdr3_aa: CASNIQGLGTEAFF
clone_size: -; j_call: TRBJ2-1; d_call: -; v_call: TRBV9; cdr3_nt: TGTGCCAGCAGCGTAGGAGGGGCCAGCGGGTACAATGAGCAGTTCTTC; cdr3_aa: CASSVGGASGYNEQFF
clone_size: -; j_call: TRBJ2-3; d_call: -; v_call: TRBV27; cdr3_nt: TGTGCCAGCAGTTTATCGGGGAGGGATACGCAGTATTTT; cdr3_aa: CASSLSGRDTQYF
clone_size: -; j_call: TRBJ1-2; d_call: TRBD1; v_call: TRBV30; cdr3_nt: TGTGCCTGGAGGGCCCGTACAGGGGGCGGTAGCTATGGCTACACCTTC; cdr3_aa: CAWRARTGGGSYGYTF
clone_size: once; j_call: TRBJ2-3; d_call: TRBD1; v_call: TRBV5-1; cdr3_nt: TGCGCCAGCAGCCCCCGGGACAGGGCTACAGATACGCAGTATTTT; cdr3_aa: CASSPRDRATDTQYF
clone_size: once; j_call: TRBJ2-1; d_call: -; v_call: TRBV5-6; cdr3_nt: TGTGCCAGCAGCTTGATCCAGGGCCTTTACAATGAGCAGTTCTTC; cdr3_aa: CASSLIQGLYNEQFF
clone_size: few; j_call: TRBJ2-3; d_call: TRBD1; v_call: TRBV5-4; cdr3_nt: TGTGCCAGCAGCTATCCCGGGACAGGGGGCGCAGATACGCAGTATTTT; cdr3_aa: CASSYPGTGGADTQYF
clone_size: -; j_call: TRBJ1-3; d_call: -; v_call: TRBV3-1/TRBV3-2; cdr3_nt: TGTGCCAGCAGCCTCCATGGGGGGGGCCTCTCTGGAAACACCATATATTTT; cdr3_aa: CASSLHGGGLSGNTIYF
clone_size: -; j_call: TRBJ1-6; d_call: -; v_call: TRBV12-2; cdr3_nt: TGTGCAAGTCGCTTTGGTGAGGGAGTTCATAATTCACCCCTCCACTTT; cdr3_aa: CASRFGEGVHNSPLHF
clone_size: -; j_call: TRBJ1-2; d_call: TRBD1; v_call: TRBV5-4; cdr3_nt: TGTGCCAGCAGCTTGTTGGGACAGTCTAACTATGGCTACACCTTC; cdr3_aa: CASSLLGQSNYGYTF
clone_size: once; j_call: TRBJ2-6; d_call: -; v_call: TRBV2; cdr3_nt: TGTGCCAGCAGTAAGTACAGGGACTCTGGGGCCAACGTCCTGACTTTC; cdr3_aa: CASSKYRDSGANVLTF
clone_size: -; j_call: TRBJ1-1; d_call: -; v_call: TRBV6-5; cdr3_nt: TGTGCCAGCAAGGAGGGGACGGGGAACACTGAAGCTTTCTTT; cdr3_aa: CASKEGTGNTEAFF
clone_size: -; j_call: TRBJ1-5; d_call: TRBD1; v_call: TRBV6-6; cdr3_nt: TGTGCCAGCAGGCGGGACAGCCTACCTGGTCAGCCCCAGCATTTT; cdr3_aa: CASRRDSLPGQPQHF
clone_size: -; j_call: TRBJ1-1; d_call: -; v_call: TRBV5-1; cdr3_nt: TGCGCCAGCAGCTTGACTTTTCCAGGGGTCATGAACACTGAAGCTTTCTTT; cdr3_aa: CASSLTFPGVMNTEAFF
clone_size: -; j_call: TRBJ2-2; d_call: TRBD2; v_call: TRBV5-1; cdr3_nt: TGCGCCAGCAGCTTCCGGACTAGCGGGAGAATTGAGGACACCGGGGAGCTGTTTTTT; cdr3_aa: CASSFRTSGRIEDTGELFF
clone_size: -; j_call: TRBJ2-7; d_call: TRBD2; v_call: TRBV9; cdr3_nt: TGTGCCAGCAGCGCTAGCGGGAGAAACGAGCAGTACTTC; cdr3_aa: CASSASGRNEQYF
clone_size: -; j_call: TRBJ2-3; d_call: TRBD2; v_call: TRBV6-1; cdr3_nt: TGTGCCAGCAGTGAACGGGGACTAGCGTCGACTAGCACAGATACGCAGTATTTT; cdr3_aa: CASSERGLASTSTDTQYF
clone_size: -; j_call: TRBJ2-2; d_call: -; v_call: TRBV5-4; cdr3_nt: TGTGCCAGCAGCTTGGAGGGGCGGAGTGTCACCGGGGAGCTGTTTTTT; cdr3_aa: CASSLEGRSVTGELFF
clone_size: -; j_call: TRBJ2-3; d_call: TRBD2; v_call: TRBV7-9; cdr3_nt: TGTGCCAGCAGCTTTCCTCTGACTAGCGGGAGCACAGATACGCAGTATTTT; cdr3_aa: CASSFPLTSGSTDTQYF
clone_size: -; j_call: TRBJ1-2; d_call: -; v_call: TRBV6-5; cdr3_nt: TGTGCCAGCAGTTACTCCTTAGTTAACTATGGCTACACCTTC; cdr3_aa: CASSYSLVNYGYTF
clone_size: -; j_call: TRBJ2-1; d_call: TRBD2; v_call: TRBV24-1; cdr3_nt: TGTGCCACCAGCGGGATGGGACTAGGGTCCATCGAGGAGCAGTTCTTC; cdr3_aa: CATSGMGLGSIEEQFF
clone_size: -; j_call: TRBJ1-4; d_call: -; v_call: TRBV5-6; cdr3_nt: TGTGCCAGCAGCTTGCGCTCGGCAGGGGCACTCGAAAAACTGTTTTTT; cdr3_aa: CASSLRSAGALEKLFF
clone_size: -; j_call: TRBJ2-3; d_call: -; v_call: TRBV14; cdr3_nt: TGTGCCAGCAGCCAACGCACAGGGAACACAGATACGCAGTATTTT; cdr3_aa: CASSQRTGNTDTQYF
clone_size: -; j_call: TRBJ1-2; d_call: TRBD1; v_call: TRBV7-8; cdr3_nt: TGTGCCAGCAGCTTGGGACAGGGGGTAGCGGGCTACACCTTC; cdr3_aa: CASSLGQGVAGYTF
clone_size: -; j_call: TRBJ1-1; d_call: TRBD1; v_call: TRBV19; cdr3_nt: TGTGCCAGTAGTTCTGGGACAGGGGGGGCAAACACTGAAGCTTTCTTT; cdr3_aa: CASSSGTGGANTEAFF
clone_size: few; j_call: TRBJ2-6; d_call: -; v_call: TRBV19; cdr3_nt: TGTGCCTCAGAGTCGGGCTCTGGGGCCAACGTCCTGACTTTC; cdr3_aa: CASESGSGANVLTF
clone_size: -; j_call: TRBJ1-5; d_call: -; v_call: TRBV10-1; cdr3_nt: TGCGCCAGCAGTGAGGGGAGTCAGCCCCAGCATTTT; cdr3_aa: CASSEGSQPQHF
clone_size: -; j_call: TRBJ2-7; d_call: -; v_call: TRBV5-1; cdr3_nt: TGCGCCAGCAGCCTATTCTGGTCGAGTGACGAGCAGTACTTC; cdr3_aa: CASSLFWSSDEQYF
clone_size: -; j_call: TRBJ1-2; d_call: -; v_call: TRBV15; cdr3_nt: TGTGCCACCAGCCAAGGCAGGGGTAATGTCTATGGCTACACCTTC; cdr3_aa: CATSQGRGNVYGYTF
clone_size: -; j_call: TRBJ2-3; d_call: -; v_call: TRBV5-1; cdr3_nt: TGCGCCAGCAGCTTGATGGGGGGGCCCACAGATACGCAGTATTTT; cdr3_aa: CASSLMGGPTDTQYF
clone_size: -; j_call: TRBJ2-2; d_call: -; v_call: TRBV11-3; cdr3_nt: TGTGCCAGCAGCCGGACAAGCGGGGAGCTGTTTTTT; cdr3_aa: CASSRTSGELFF
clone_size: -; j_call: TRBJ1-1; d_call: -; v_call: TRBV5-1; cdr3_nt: TGCGCCAGCAGCACGCAGACGGCGGGCACTGAAGCTTTCTTT; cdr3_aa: CASSTQTAGTEAFF
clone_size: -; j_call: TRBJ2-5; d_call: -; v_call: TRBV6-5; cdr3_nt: TGTGCCAGCAGTTACTCGTTCAACCAAGAGACCCAGTACTTC; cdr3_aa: CASSYSFNQETQYF
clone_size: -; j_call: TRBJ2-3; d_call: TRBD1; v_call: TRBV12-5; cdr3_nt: TGTGCTAGTGGTCAAGGGACAGGGGTCCTGGGAGATACGCAGTATTTT; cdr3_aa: CASGQGTGVLGDTQYF
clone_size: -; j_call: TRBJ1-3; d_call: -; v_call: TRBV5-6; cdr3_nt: TGTGCCAGCAGCTCCTCCCCCTGGACAGCTTCCTCTGGAAACACCATATATTTT; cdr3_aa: CASSSSPWTASSGNTIYF